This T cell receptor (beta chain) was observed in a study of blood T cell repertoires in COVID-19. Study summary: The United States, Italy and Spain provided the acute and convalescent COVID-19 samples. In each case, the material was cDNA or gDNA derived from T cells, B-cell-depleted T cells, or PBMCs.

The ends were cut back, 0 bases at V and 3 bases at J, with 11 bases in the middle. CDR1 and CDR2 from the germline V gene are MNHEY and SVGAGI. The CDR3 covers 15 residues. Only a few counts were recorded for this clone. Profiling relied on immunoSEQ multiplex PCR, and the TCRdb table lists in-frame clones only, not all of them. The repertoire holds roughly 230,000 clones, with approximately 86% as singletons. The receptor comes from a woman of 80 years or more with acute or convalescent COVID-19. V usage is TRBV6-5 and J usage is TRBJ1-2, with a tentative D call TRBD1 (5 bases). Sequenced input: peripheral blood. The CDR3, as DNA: TGTGCCAGCAGTTACTCTATGTGGGGGGACTATGGCTACACCTTC. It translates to CASSYSMWGDYGYTF.